These 21 T cell receptor beta chains were all obtained from the same sample, sequenced in a study of blood T cell repertoires in COVID-19. The table came from immunoSEQ multiplex PCR; TCRdb's copy has only in-frame clones and leaves some out. Of roughly 18,000 clones detected, under 95% appear once; the ten largest clones hold around 16%. The sample comprised peripheral blood. The receptors originated from a human donor in a cohort sampled during active COVID-19.

This sequence joins TRBV19 and TRBJ2-4; tentative D call: TRBD1 (6 bases). The CDR3 has 15 amino acids. The ends were cut back, 3 bases at V and 5 bases at J, with 14 bases in the middle. Germline V gene data show CDR1 as LNHDA and CDR2 as SQIVND (reference sequence). CDR3: CASSMSSGQQNIQYF. The CDR3 region has the DNA TGTGCCAGTAGTATGAGCTCCGGACAGCAAAACATTCAGTACTTC.

This clone was seen a single time. This chain uses TRBV5-5 with TRBJ1-3; 9 bases fit TRBD1. Germline V gene data show CDR1 as SGHKS and CDR2 as YYEKEE (reference sequence). This CDR3 contains 15 residues. Trimming cost V 2 bases and J 4 bases; bases outside gene matches: 4. CDR3 loop: CASSLTGGEGNTIYF. The DNA of the CDR3 is TGTGCCAGCAGCTTAACAGGGGGCGAAGGAAACACCATATATTTT.

The chain couples TRBV10-1 to TRBJ2-3; TRBD1 might be the D (6 bases). The CDR3 extends over 16 amino acids. CDR1 is WNHNN and CDR2 is SYGVQD in the germline V gene (reference sequence). The ends were cut back, 3 bases at V and 3 bases at J, with 16 bases in the middle. CDR3 amino acids: CASSEFGRGGTDTQYF. DNA of the CDR3: TGCGCCAGCAGTGAATTCGGCAGGGGTGGAACAGATACGCAGTATTTT.

The rearrangement uses TRBV29-1 and TRBJ2-1, with a tentative D call TRBD2 (6 bases). The CDR3 has 12 residues. The V gene lost 3 bases and the J gene lost 4 bases, with 7 bases spanning the gap. Germline V gene sequence: CDR1 SQVTM, CDR2 ANQGSEA. CDR3 bases: TGCAGCGTTGACCTAGCGTACAATGAGCAGTTCTTC. This encodes CSVDLAYNEQFF.

This clone was observed a single time. The rearrangement joins TRBV15 to TRBJ1-6; D unclear. Per germline, CDR1 LNHNV and CDR2 YYDKDF (reference sequence). V was trimmed by 2 bases and J by 10 bases, leaving 15 bases between them. This CDR3 has 15 residues. The CDR3 DNA follows: TGTGCCACCAGCAGAAACCGAGCCAGCGGGTCACCCCTCCACTTT. Translation gives CATSRNRASGSPLHF.

The chain recombines TRBV30 with TRBJ2-2; D is perhaps TRBD2 (5 bases). The CDR3 consists of 17 residues. Germline CDR1 is GTSNPN and CDR2 is SVGIG (reference sequence). V dropped 2 bases and J dropped 0 bases, with 16 bases sitting between them. CDR3 protein: CAWSSGGVAPNTGELFF. CDR3 DNA: TGTGCCTGGAGTAGCGGAGGCGTGGCACCGAACACCGGGGAGCTGTTTTTT.

The chain uses TRBV7-2 and TRBJ2-7; D perhaps matches TRBD1 (6 bases). Germline-derived CDR1 and CDR2 are SGHTA and FQGNSA. The CDR3 has 13 residues. V was pared by 0 bases and J by 5 bases, with 8 bases between. The CDR3 spells CASSLAGTNEQYF. As DNA, the CDR3 is TGTGCCAGCAGCTTAGCGGGGACAAACGAGCAGTACTTC.

This chain joins TRBV5-1 and TRBJ2-5; 8 bases map to TRBD2. The CDR3 loop spans 17 amino acids. The J segment lost 4 bases and the V segment lost 0 bases, leaving 11 bases of the junction unmatched. The V gene's germline CDR1 is SGHRS and CDR2 YFSETQ. CDR3 protein: CASSLVSGGSGGETQYF. The DNA for the CDR3 is TGCGCCAGCAGCTTGGTCAGCGGGGGTTCTGGGGGAGAGACCCAGTACTTC.

This clone occurred once. The chain links TRBV6-5 to TRBJ2-7, with 9 bases lining up with TRBD1. V shed 2 bases and J 5 bases; nucleotides not matched to a gene: 1. This CDR3 is 13 amino acids long. CDR1 and CDR2 (germline): MNHEY, SVGAGI. The chain's CDR3 is CASSYRTGDEQYF. In DNA, the CDR3 is TGTGCCAGCAGTTACCGGACAGGGGACGAGCAGTACTTC.

The rearrangement uses TRBV14 and TRBJ2-6; TRBD2 matches at 12 bases. Losses at the gene ends were 4 bases for V and 0 bases for J; bases not matched to a gene: 7. Per germline, CDR1 SGHDN and CDR2 FVKESK. The CDR3 is made up of 19 amino acids. CDR3 nucleotide sequence: TGTGCCAGCAGCCCGGCCGGACTAGCGGGACGCTCTGGGGCCAACGTCCTGACTTTC. This gives the protein CASSPAGLAGRSGANVLTF.

This chain joins TRBV19 and TRBJ1-1; 7 positions match TRBD1. V gave up 6 bases and J gave up 0 bases; unmatched junction bases: 4. This CDR3 spans 14 amino acids. CDR1 is LNHDA and CDR2 is SQIVND in the germline V gene (reference sequence). This CDR3 is CASSLGQMNTEAFF. The CDR3 coding sequence is TGTGCCAGTAGCCTGGGACAGATGAACACTGAAGCTTTCTTT.

V gene TRBV28 combines with J gene TRBJ1-2, with a tentative D call TRBD1 (6 bases). With 5 bases removed from V and 4 bases from J, the gap between germline ends came to 20 bases. The V gene's germline CDR1 is MDHEN and CDR2 SYDVKM. CDR3 length equals 16 residues. The CDR3 DNA sequence: TGTGCCAGCAGTCCACTCTGGGTGGGGGCTTCCTATGGCTACACCTTC. It yields the protein CASSPLWVGASYGYTF.

The chain is built from TRBV10-3 and TRBJ2-7; the D gene is possibly TRBD2 (6 bases). The germline V and J ends were trimmed by 10 bases and 5 bases, with 18 bases remaining between them. The CDR3 has 13 residues. Germline CDR1 is ENHRY and CDR2 is SYGVKD. The CDR3 region is CATYTGSEDEQYF. Written as DNA, the CDR3 is TGTGCCACCTATACCGGGAGTGAAGACGAGCAGTACTTC.

V and J are TRBV29-1 and TRBJ1-3; a weak D match, TRBD1 (6 bases). From germline, CDR1 is SQVTM and CDR2 ANQGSEA. Trimming shortened V by 2 bases and J by 4 bases, and 12 bases separated the two germline ends. The CDR3 contains 14 residues. CDR3 in DNA: TGCAGCGTTGAACCAGGGGTTGGGGGAAACACCATATATTTT. This codes for CSVEPGVGGNTIYF.

The rearrangement links TRBV5-4 to TRBJ2-2; tentative D call: TRBD2 (5 bases). V lost 4 bases and J 4 bases, leaving 14 bases between the germline ends. CDR3 length: 15 amino acids. Germline-derived CDR1 and CDR2 are SGHNT and YYREEE (reference sequence). The CDR3 coding sequence is TGTGCCAGCAGCGATACGGGGTCCGGCACCGGGGAGCTGTTTTTT. Translating gives CASSDTGSGTGELFF. The variable domain in full, completed from reference TRBV5-4 and TRBJ2-2, reads ETGVTQSPTHLIKTRGQQVTLRCSSQSGHNTVSWYQQALGQGPQFIFQYYREEENGRGNFPPRFSGLQFPNYSSELNVNALELDDSALYLCASSDTGSGTGELFFGEGSRLTVL.

The chain is built from TRBV18 and TRBJ2-5, with 7 bases identical to TRBD1. In germline, CDR1 is KGHSH, CDR2 LQKENI. The CDR3 has 16 residues. Losses at the gene ends were 4 bases for V and 2 bases for J; bases not matched to a gene: 10. Here the CDR3 DNA reads TGTGCCAGCTCACGCGATAGGACAGGTTTACAAGAGACCCAGTACTTC. Its protein is CASSRDRTGLQETQYF.

This clone was observed a single time. This chain connects TRBV5-1 to TRBJ1-1; D gene unclear. V lost 2 bases and J lost 1, with 6 bases in between. CDR3 length: 13 residues. The germline V gene encodes CDR1 SGHRS and CDR2 YFSETQ. CDR3 residues: CASSLDTNTEAFF. As DNA, the CDR3 is TGCGCCAGCAGCTTAGACACGAACACTGAAGCTTTCTTT.

This clone showed up just once. V gene TRBV11-3 combines with J gene TRBJ2-7; 9 nucleotides match TRBD1. V was clipped by 0 bases and J by 2 bases; unmatched bases: 5. The CDR3 has 16 residues. Germline CDR1 is SGHNT and CDR2 is YENEEA. The CDR3, as DNA: TGTGCCAGCAGCTTAGACCCCCGACAGGGGGCCTACGAGCAGTACTTC. Translation: CASSLDPRQGAYEQYF.

The CDR3 coding sequence is TGTGCCAGCACAACTTCCGGGGGGCTGAGGACTGAAGCTTTCTTT. Amino acids: CASTTSGGLRTEAFF. This chain uses TRBV6-5 with TRBJ1-1; a possible D gene is TRBD1 (6 bases). The CDR3 contains 15 residues. CDR1 is MNHEY, CDR2 SVGAGI, per germline. Trimming removed 7 bases at V and 5 bases at J, with 20 bases between.

The chain joins TRBV19 to TRBJ2-6, with TRBD1 as a possible D gene (6 bases). The CDR3 contains 15 residues. CDR1 and CDR2 from the germline V gene are LNHDA and SQIVND (reference sequence). V lost 4 bases to trimming and J lost 1 base, with 8 bases between them. The CDR3 DNA sequence: TGTGCCAGTAGTACGCAGGGGTCTGGGGCCAACGTCCTGACTTTC. As protein: CASSTQGSGANVLTF.

V usage is TRBV9 and J usage is TRBJ2-7; 7 bases align to TRBD1. V shed 0 bases and J 3 bases; nucleotides not matched to a gene: 6. CDR1 and CDR2 from the germline V gene are SGDLS and YYNGEE. The CDR3 runs 15 residues. CDR3 bases: TGTGCCAGCAGCGTAGTGGACAGGAGCGACTACGAGCAGTACTTC. It translates to CASSVVDRSDYEQYF.